This entry features one T cell receptor beta chain sequence. The sample originates from a study of control samples from healthy donors and cancer patients. Germline V gene sequence: CDR1 SGHVS, CDR2 FQNEAQ. J lost 3 bases, V lost 5 bases, and 8 bases had no gene match. The CDR3 spans 16 residues. Sequencing was performed with immunoSEQ multiplex PCR; in TCRdb, only in-frame clones are kept and a portion is missing. The sample has 100,000 to 150,000 clones, roughly 90% seen once. The clonotype comes from a man aged 50-59 years in good health. The chain carries TRBV7-8 and TRBJ2-5; 11 bases are a match to TRBD2. What was sequenced was blood. The CDR3 DNA reads as TGTGCCAGCAGCCTCCTCCTAGCGGGGGGCAAAGAGACCCAGTACTTC. It specifies CASSLLLAGGKETQYF. The whole variable domain, remainder taken from reference TRBV7-8 and TRBJ2-5, is GAGVSQSPRYKVAKRGQDVALRCDPISGHVSLFWYQQALGQGPEFLTYFQNEAQLDKSGLPSDRFFAERPEGSVSTLKIQRTQQEDSAVYLCASSLLLAGGKETQYFGPGTRLLVL.